This T cell receptor beta chain appears in the sequencing data of a study of T cells after yellow fever vaccination. This clonotype was seen only a few times. V was shortened by 3 bases and J by 9 bases, with 12 bases between the two germline ends. CDR1 and CDR2 from the germline V gene are SGHAT and FQNNGV. This CDR3 is built from 13 residues. Using its own MiXCR run on the 5' RACE reads, TCRdb lists one record per CDR3 protein. This sample has some 420,000 distinct CDR3 sequences, with around a sixth found just once. The sample was PBMCs, taken before the yellow fever booster vaccination. The receptor's source is a young man who received the YFV17D yellow fever vaccine. The chain is built from TRBV11-2 and TRBJ1-5; D is ambiguous. This chain's CDR3 is CASSFAEGWPQHF. The CDR3 coding sequence is TGTGCCAGCAGCTTCGCCGAGGGTTGGCCCCAGCATTTT.